This T cell receptor beta chain derives from a study of beta chain features in type 1 diabetes. Notes on the study in general: All four CD4+ subsets from Type 1 diabetes patients carried moderately but significantly shorter TCRB CDR3s. Whether TCRB rearrangement is influenced by HLA type went unresolved here.

Sequenced material consisted of expressed TCRB transcripts (all of the isolated RNA was reverse transcribed). The method was immunoSEQ multiplex PCR; TCRdb's version includes in-frame clones alone and lacks a portion of them. This table holds about 400,000 clones, 10% to 15% found once. This clone was seen only a few times. What it recognizes is unknown. The CDR3 loop spans 14 amino acids. CDR1 and CDR2 (germline): GTSNPN, SVGIG (reference sequence). Between the trimmed V and J ends, which lost 2 bases and 6 bases, there was a span of 17 bases. This receptor was taken from a woman aged 18-29 years with type 1 diabetes. This chain joins TRBV30 and TRBJ2-7, with unresolved D. Sequencing input: naive CD4+ T cells from blood. The CDR3 loop reads CAWSRGPEWIEQYF. The CDR3 DNA is TGTGCCTGGAGTCGTGGGCCAGAATGGATCGAGCAGTACTTC.